The subject of this entry is one TCR beta chain. In the original processing: From reference gene primer amplification, estimates of nucleated cell counts were derived. Measured with immunoSEQ multiplex PCR; TCRdb has only the in-frame clones, and not every one. V, J and clone size reflect that table, while D and trimming were determined from the DNA. Seen here are approximately 97,000 clones, around 87% observed once, and the top ten hold around 20%. The source of the sample is a study of blood T cell repertoires in COVID-19. Across the whole study: Acute-phase and convalescent COVID-19 samples originated in the United States, Italy and Spain. Nucleic acid was either cDNA or gDNA, and it came from T cells, B-cell-depleted T cells, or PBMCs.

The sample taken for sequencing was peripheral blood. The clonotype was recovered from a human donor in a cohort sampled during active COVID-19.

CDR3 sequence reads: CASSFGAGGLVTGYTF. The CDR3, as DNA: TGTGCCAGCAGCTTTGGTGCAGGGGGTCTGGTGACGGGCTACACCTTC. This rearrangement joins TRBV11-1 to TRBJ1-2, with TRBD1 matching over 7 bases. CDR3 length: 16 amino acids. Per the germline V gene, CDR1 is SGHAT and CDR2 is FQDESV (reference sequence). After removal of 3 bases from V and 8 bases from J, the junction contained 15 bases not matched to a gene. The full variable domain, rest sourced from reference TRBV11-1 and TRBJ1-2, is EAEVAQSPRYKITEKSQAVAFWCDPISGHATLYWYRQILGQGPELLVQFQDESVVDDSQLPKDRFSAERLKGVDSTLKIQPAELGDSAMYLCASSFGAGGLVTGYTFGSGTRLTVV.